What follows describes a single TCR beta chain. The data belong to a study of blood T cell repertoires in COVID-19. Study background: Researchers got acute and convalescent COVID-19 samples from the United States, Italy and Spain.

CDR1 is LGHNA and CDR2 is YNFKEQ in the germline V gene. The CDR3 totals 17 residues. V gave up 0 bases and J gave up 0 bases; unmatched junction bases: 6. Sequencing was performed with immunoSEQ multiplex PCR; in TCRdb, only in-frame clones are kept and a portion is missing. The profile shows 110,000 to 150,000 clones, approximately 92% of them singletons. The chain couples TRBV4-2 to TRBJ2-7, with 9 bases lining up with TRBD1. Sequenced material: peripheral blood. The sequence was obtained from a woman aged 60 to 75 with active COVID-19. Here the CDR3 reads CASSQEDRGGLSYEQYF. The CDR3 DNA sequence: TGTGCCAGCAGCCAAGAGGACAGGGGTGGACTCTCCTACGAGCAGTACTTC.